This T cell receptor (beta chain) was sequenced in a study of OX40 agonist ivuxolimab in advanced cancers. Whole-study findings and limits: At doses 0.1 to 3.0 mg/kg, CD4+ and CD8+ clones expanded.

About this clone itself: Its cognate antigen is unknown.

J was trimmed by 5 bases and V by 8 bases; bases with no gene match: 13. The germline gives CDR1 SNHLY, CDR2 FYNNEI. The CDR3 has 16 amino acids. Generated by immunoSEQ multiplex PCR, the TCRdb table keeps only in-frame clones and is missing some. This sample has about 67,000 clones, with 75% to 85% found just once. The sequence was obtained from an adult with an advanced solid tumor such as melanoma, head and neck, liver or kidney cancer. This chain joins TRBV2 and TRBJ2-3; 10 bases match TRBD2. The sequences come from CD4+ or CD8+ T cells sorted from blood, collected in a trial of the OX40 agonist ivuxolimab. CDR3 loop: CASGSASGSLVDTQYF. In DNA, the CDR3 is TGTGCCAGCGGGTCCGCTAGCGGGAGCCTGGTAGATACGCAGTATTTT.